The present entry profiles one T cell receptor beta chain with its context. Many counts were recorded for this clonotype. It has no known antigen specificity. Base qualities are not at hand, and no much larger clone is one base apart. CDR1 and CDR2, looked up from the germline V gene (reference sequence), are DFQATT and SNEGSKA. V is trimmed back by 6 bases and J by 5 bases, and the junction contains 18 bases that no gene match accounts for. The cysteine opens and the phenylalanine closes a CDR3 of 18 amino acids. The entry retains the CDR3 DNA only, 54 bases that are in frame from base 1. This entry belongs to a study of T-cell reconstitution after alpha-beta-depleted transplantation in children (dated by TCRdb to 2016 to 2017). Regarding the study in general: T-cell immune reconstitution after TCRalphabeta/CD19-depleted allogeneic hematopoietic cell transplantation in children was quantitatively tracked in the study by means of TCR repertoire profiling. On the study overall, not on this receptor specifically: Hyperexpanded clone frequencies declined over subsequent months; after one year, T-cell counts and TCRbeta diversity were mostly attributed to newly produced T cells. The high TCRbeta diversity at day 60 in some patients was ascribed to recipient T cells and intrathymic progenitors that had survived conditioning. About two months after transplant, the apparently early recovery of alphabetaT-cell counts reportedly depended on just several hundred clones that had expanded rapidly and came from non-depleted graft cells.

This specimen's treatment or condition label, interpreted: allogeneic hematopoietic cell transplantation with graft depleted of TCRalphabeta T cells and CD19 B cells. The transplant recipients were children given TCRalphabeta/CD19-depleted allogeneic hematopoietic cell grafts. Library construction relied on PCR. The sequencer listed for this sample is Illumina HiSeq 2500. TCR libraries were prepared with molecular barcoding, using unique molecular identifiers to normalize TCRbeta repertoire quantification. The raw public reads went through TCRdb reprocessing: fastp at Q25, MiXCR clone calling, in-frame beta chains kept. Every CDR3 protein is listed once, alongside the most common genes and DNA of its rows. Recorded for this sample are roughly 300,000 distinct CDR3 sequences; around 10% of them occurred a single time. The ten largest account for around 24% of the sample.

The V and J segments used are TRBV20-1 and TRBJ2-1; 11 junctional bases match TRBD1. This TCR derives from a male patient between 2 and 15 years old who had a stem cell transplant for chronic granulomatous disease, so the T cells may come from the graft donor. This material consisted of peripheral blood, taken 180 days after TCRalphabeta/CD19-depleted stem cell transplant. The nucleotide sequence is TGCAGTGCCAGATTCATAGACCCGGGACAGGGGGTGCACAATGAGCAGTTCTTC. This sequence encodes CSARFIDPGQGVHNEQFF.